The 15 T cell receptor beta chains reported below all come from one sample, sequenced in a study of blood T cells in healthy people across ages. The use of a sample-barcoded 5' primer and a J-beta primer mix characterized a second PCR of 7 to 11 cycles. TCRdb ran MiXCR on the 5' RACE reads and lists one entry per CDR3 protein. The sample has around 600,000 distinct CDR3 sequences; under 55% are singletons. Sequencing was performed on blood. These receptors all stem from an elderly man in good health.

This clonotype was seen many times. The CDR3: CASSSHTSAVHNEQFF. CDR3 sequence (DNA): TGTGCCAGCAGCTCTCATACTAGCGCGGTCCACAATGAGCAGTTCTTC. The chain employs TRBV7-9 and TRBJ2-1; TRBD2 agrees at 7 bases. This CDR3 has 16 amino acids. Unmatched junction bases numbered 11, after V lost 4 bases and J lost 5 bases. CDR1 and CDR2 from the germline V gene are SEHNR and FQNEAQ (reference sequence). Variable domain in full (rest from reference TRBV7-9 and TRBJ2-1): DTGVSQNPRHKITKRGQNVTFRCDPISEHNRLYWYRQTLGQGPEFLTYFQNEAQLEKSRLLSDRFSAERPKGSFSTLEIQRTEQGDSAMYLCASSSHTSAVHNEQFFGPGTRLTVL.

V and J are TRBV5-1 and TRBJ2-7, with TRBD1 identical over 7 bases. This CDR3 has 15 residues. V dropped 3 bases and J dropped 0; count of bases not matched to a gene: 6. Germline V gene data show CDR1 as SGHRS and CDR2 as YFSETQ. The CDR3 DNA is TGCGCCAGCAGCTGGACCGGGACAGTCTCCTACGAGCAGTACTTC. It yields the protein CASSWTGTVSYEQYF.

V and J are TRBV2 and TRBJ2-3; TRBD1 matches at 7 bases. This CDR3 region has 14 residues. Germline CDR1 and CDR2: SNHLY and FYNNEI. V shed 9 bases, J shed 0 bases, and the junction held 6 bases outside the gene matches. The CDR3 region is CASTYRGSTDTQYF. CDR3 nucleotides: TGTGCCAGTACTTACAGGGGTAGCACAGATACGCAGTATTTT.

A note on this clonotype: An end of the junction does not agree with germline; a read error may underlie this. This rearrangement joins TRBV15 to TRBJ2-5; TRBD2 matches 7 bases. CDR1 and CDR2 from the germline V gene are LNHNV and YYDKDF (reference sequence). The CDR3 loop spans 17 amino acids. The CDR3 DNA reads TGTGTCACCAGCAGAGATGTGTCGGGGAGGGGACAAGAGACCCAGTACTTC. This translates into CVTSRDVSGRGQETQYF.

The chain is built from TRBV6-5 and TRBJ2-2, with 8 bases aligning to TRBD1. CDR3 length: 15 amino acids. Germline V CDR1 and CDR2: MNHEY, SVGAGI. V shed 8 bases and J 5 bases; nucleotides not matched to a gene: 10. The CDR3 coding sequence is TGTGCCAGCCGAGGGGCAGGGGGCTGGACCGGGGAGCTGTTTTTT. It specifies CASRGAGGWTGELFF.

This chain links TRBV7-2 with TRBJ1-2, with 7 bases fitting TRBD1. The CDR3 extends over 14 amino acids. J was trimmed by 6 bases and V by 2 bases; bases with no gene match: 6. CDR1 SGHTA and CDR2 FQGNSA come from the germline V gene. CDR3 in amino acids: CASSLIRGINGYTF. The CDR3 coding sequence is TGTGCCAGCAGCTTAATCAGGGGGATAAATGGCTACACCTTC.

This clonotype showed up just a few times. The CDR3 reads CASSDGQTTNEKLFF. The CDR3 coding sequence is TGTGCCAGCAGCGATGGACAGACAACTAATGAAAAACTGTTTTTT. The V and J genes are TRBV7-9 and TRBJ1-4; possibly TRBD1 for D (6 bases). The CDR3 runs 15 residues. Trimming left V 5 bases short and J 0 bases short, with 10 bases between. Germline V gives CDR1 SEHNR, CDR2 FQNEAQ (reference sequence).

The V call is TRBV20-1, the J call TRBJ2-3; D remains unclear. Trimming removed 6 bases at V and 6 bases at J, with 16 bases between. Germline CDR1 DFQATT, CDR2 SNEGSKA (reference sequence). CDR3 length: 13 amino acids. DNA of the CDR3: TGCAGTGCCCTTAGTCCCGGGCTTGATACGCAGTATTTT. Translated, it gives CSALSPGLDTQYF.

The chain links TRBV20-1 to TRBJ2-7, with D maybe TRBD1 (5 bases). Germline CDR1 reads DFQATT; CDR2 reads SNEGSKA (reference sequence). V was cut by 1 base and J by 12 bases, with 13 bases left in between. This CDR3 has 11 residues. CDR3 nucleotide sequence: TGCAGTGCTAGAGTGCGGACATCCCTGTACTTC. Translated: CSARVRTSLYF.

This clonotype has only a few counts. This chain links TRBV7-9 with TRBJ2-1; TRBD2 agrees at 13 bases. The CDR3 spans 15 residues. Germline CDR1 and CDR2: SEHNR and FQNEAQ (reference sequence). The V segment lost 4 bases and the J segment 9 bases; nucleotides outside the gene matches: 6. The CDR3, as DNA: TGTGCCAGCAGCTCACTAGCGGGGGGGCAAACTGAGCAGTTCTTC. Protein sequence: CASSSLAGGQTEQFF.

This clonotype was seen just once. The V call is TRBV5-1, the J call TRBJ1-4; 7 nucleotides align to TRBD1. Germline V CDR1 and CDR2: SGHRS, YFSETQ. This CDR3 contains 14 residues. The junction had 8 bases not matched to a gene; V was cut back by 4 bases and J by 8 bases. The CDR3 is CASSPQGGDEKLFF. Here the CDR3 DNA reads TGCGCCAGCAGCCCCCAGGGGGGCGACGAAAAACTGTTTTTT. The full variable domain, with the rest looked up from reference TRBV5-1 and TRBJ1-4, is KAGVTQTPRYLIKTRGQQVTLSCSPISGHRSVSWYQQTPGQGLQFLFEYFSETQRNKGNFPGRFSGRQFSNSRSEMNVSTLELGDSALYLCASSPQGGDEKLFFGSGTQLSVL.

This chain links TRBV11-2 with TRBJ1-2, with D possibly TRBD1 on 5 matching bases. V was cut by 1 base and J by 8 bases, with 14 bases left in between. This CDR3 is built from 14 residues. Per the germline V gene, CDR1 is SGHAT and CDR2 is FQNNGV. In DNA, the CDR3 is TGTGCCAGCAGCTTAGGGACGGCGGGGGGAGGCTACACCTTC. Translation: CASSLGTAGGGYTF. Based on the CDR3 plus reference TRBV11-2 and TRBJ1-2, the full variable domain is EAGVAQSPRYKIIEKRQSVAFWCNPISGHATLYWYQQILGQGPKLLIQFQNNGVVDDSQLPKDRFSAERLKGVDSTLKIQPAKLEDSAVYLCASSLGTAGGGYTFGSGTRLTVV.

This clonotype was counted a few times. The chain has TRBV3-1 and TRBJ2-1, with D unresolved. The germline CDR1 and CDR2 sequences are LGHDT and YNNKEL (reference sequence). The CDR3 sequence is 15 residues long. Trimming left V 1 base short and J 4 bases short, with 11 bases between. The CDR3 spells CASSQGLIYYNEQFF. The DNA for the CDR3 is TGTGCCAGCAGCCAAGGTCTAATCTATTACAATGAGCAGTTCTTC.

Concerning this clonotype itself: A much larger clone is a single base away; this may be a read error. The CDR3: CTSSFTRTGEGEQYF. CDR3 in DNA: TGTACCAGCAGTTTTACCCGGACAGGGGAGGGTGAGCAGTACTTC. V usage is TRBV6-6 and J usage is TRBJ2-5; 9 bases align to TRBD1. CDR1 is MNHNY, CDR2 SVGAGI, per germline (reference sequence). This CDR3 is 15 amino acids long.

The chain joins TRBV20-1 to TRBJ2-1; D is possibly TRBD1 or TRBD2 (5 bases each). The J call is in doubt because the DNA end fits TRBJ2-7 better. CDR1 DFQATT and CDR2 SNEGSKA come from the germline V gene (reference sequence). This CDR3 has 14 residues. The CDR3 coding sequence is TGCAGTGCTAGAGTGTCGGGGACCTACAATGAGCAGTACTTC. Residues: CSARVSGTYNEQYF.